The rows below give T cell receptor beta chains drawn from one sample of a study of blood T cell repertoires in COVID-19. The data were produced by immunoSEQ multiplex PCR, yet TCRdb's version contains in-frame clones alone and is incomplete. Altogether approximately 440,000 clones are present, about 91% being singletons, with the ten largest covering roughly an eighth. Material for sequencing was peripheral blood. Receptors originate from a woman between 50 and 59 years old with COVID-19, enrolled during active disease. CDR3s include the opening cysteine and the closing phenylalanine or tryptophan. A D gene is named only where the DNA matches it firmly. The listing skips clone size in some rows; elsewhere it reads once, few, many or a size class.

TRBJ2-3 | TRBV5-1 | NA | NA | TGCGCCAGCAGCCGAGATGCACTTAGCACAGATACGCAGTATTTT | CASSRDALSTDTQYF
TRBJ2-3 | TRBV5-1 | NA | NA | TGCGCCAGCAGCGCCCCGCGTGGGGGGAGCACAGATACGCAGTATTTT | CASSAPRGGSTDTQYF
TRBJ2-2 | TRBV24-1 | TRBD2 | NA | TGTGCCACCAGTGACGGGGGGAAAGAGGACACCGGGGAGCTGTTTTTT | CATSDGGKEDTGELFF
TRBJ1-1 | TRBV3-1/TRBV3-2 | NA | once | TGTGCCAGCAGCCAAGATCAGGGTTGGGACACTGAAGCTTTCTTT | CASSQDQGWDTEAFF
TRBJ1-2 | TRBV6-1 | TRBD1 | NA | TGTGCCAGCAGCCTAGGACAGGGAGCTGGCTACACCTTC | CASSLGQGAGYTF
TRBJ2-4 | TRBV11-2 | TRBD2 | once | TGTGCCAGCAGACCTAGCGGATCGAAAAACATTCAGTACTTC | CASRPSGSKNIQYF
TRBJ2-4 | TRBV6-1 | NA | few | TGTGCCAGCAGTGAAGCGAGTCTTGGTATTCAGTACTTC | CASSEASLGIQYF
TRBJ2-2 | TRBV6-4 | TRBD1 | NA | TGTGCCAGCAGTCTGGATGGACAGGGGGCGGTCACCGGGGAGCTGTTTTTT | CASSLDGQGAVTGELFF
TRBJ1-2 | TRBV6-5 | NA | NA | TGTGCCAGCAGTTACTTAAACTCAAACTATGGCTACACCTTC | CASSYLNSNYGYTF
TRBJ1-5 | TRBV7-9 | TRBD1 | NA | TGTGCCAGCAGCTTAGGGACAGGGAGGTGGCAGCCCCAGCATTTT | CASSLGTGRWQPQHF
TRBJ1-2 | TRBV6-5 | NA | NA | TGTGCCAGCAGTTATTCCGGGACAACTAATGGCTACACCTTC | CASSYSGTTNGYTF
TRBJ1-1 | TRBV9 | NA | NA | TGTGCCAGCAGCGTAGACGGCCGGGGGTACACTGAAGCTTTCTTT | CASSVDGRGYTEAFF
TRBJ2-7 | TRBV28 | TRBD1 | NA | TGTGCCAGCACCTACCCGGACAGGTCCTACGAGCAGTACTTC | CASTYPDRSYEQYF
TRBJ2-3 | TRBV4-1 | TRBD2 | NA | TGCGCCAGCAGCCAGTGGGGGGGAACCACAGATACGCAGTATTTT | CASSQWGGTTDTQYF
TRBJ2-7 | TRBV11-1 | TRBD1 | NA | TGTGCCAGCAGCGAGGGACAGGGAATGTTTTCTGAGCAGTACTTC | CASSEGQGMFSEQYF
TRBJ1-1 | TRBV27 | NA | NA | TGTGCCCTTCGAGGTAGGGGTACCTCCATGAACACTGAAGCTTTCTTT | CALRGRGTSMNTEAFF
TRBJ2-2 | TRBV2 | NA | NA | TGTGCCAGCGCTGCCTTGGGAGGGAACACCGGGGAGCTGTTTTTT | CASAALGGNTGELFF
TRBJ2-3 | TRBV5-1 | TRBD2 | NA | TGCGCCAGCAGCTCTTCGTCCGGGGGGGTTGTGGATACGCAGTATTTT | CASSSSSGGVVDTQYF
TRBJ2-7 | TRBV11-2 | NA | once | TGTGCCAGCAGCTTAGTAGGAGGACAGTTTTATGAGCAGTACTTC | CASSLVGGQFYEQYF
TRBJ1-5 | TRBV7-3 | NA | NA | TGTGCCAGCAGCCCCGAGGACAGTAGCAATCAGCCCCAGCATTTT | CASSPEDSSNQPQHF
TRBJ1-1 | TRBV6-6 | TRBD1 | NA | TGTGCCAGCAGGGACAGGGACACTGAAGCTTTCTTT | CASRDRDTEAFF
TRBJ1-6 | TRBV6-5 | NA | once | TGTGCCAGCACCTCCCAAGGGGCCCTCCACTTT | CASTSQGALHF
TRBJ1-1 | TRBV5-1 | TRBD1 | NA | TGCGCCAGCAGCGGGACAGGAGGGACTGAAGCTTTCTTT | CASSGTGGTEAFF
TRBJ2-1 | TRBV5-1 | TRBD2 | NA | TGCGCCAGCAGCCAGACTAGCGGGGTCTATGAGCAGTTCTTC | CASSQTSGVYEQFF
TRBJ2-1 | TRBV4-1 | TRBD1 | NA | TGCGCCAGCAGCCAAGAACAGGGACAGGGTTCCTACAATGAGCAGTTCTTC | CASSQEQGQGSYNEQFF
TRBJ1-4 | TRBV5-1 | NA | NA | TGCGCCAGCAGCTTGGGCAGGTGGTCGACTAATGAAAAACTGTTTTTT | CASSLGRWSTNEKLFF
TRBJ2-1 | TRBV6-6 | NA | NA | TGTGCCAGCAGCCTGGAAGGGGCCGCCTATGAGCAGTTCTTC | CASSLEGAAYEQFF
TRBJ1-2 | TRBV30 | TRBD1 | NA | TGTGCCTGGATGGACAGGGTTTATGGCTACACCTTC | CAWMDRVYGYTF
TRBJ1-2 | TRBV19 | NA | NA | TGTGCCAGTAGTATCCGGGAGGCTAACTATGGCTACACCTTC | CASSIREANYGYTF
TRBJ2-3 | TRBV11-3 | NA | once | TGTGCCAGCAGCTTAGGAGGGTCCCCCAGCACAGATACGCAGTATTTT | CASSLGGSPSTDTQYF
TRBJ2-7 | TRBV7-9 | NA | NA | TGTGCCAGCAGCTTAGCCAGCGGGCCCGTCTACGAGCAGTACTTC | CASSLASGPVYEQYF
TRBJ2-3 | TRBV10-3 | NA | NA | TGTGCCATCGGAGGCCCAGGGGCGGAAGATACGCAGTATTTT | CAIGGPGAEDTQYF
TRBJ1-6 | TRBV5-1 | TRBD1 | NA | TGCGCCAGCCGAGACAGGGCGGCCTCCTCACCCCTCCACTTT | CASRDRAASSPLHF
TRBJ1-4 | TRBV11-2 | NA | NA | TGTGCCAGCAGCTCCCTACCAGGAAAACTGTTTTTT | CASSSLPGKLFF
TRBJ1-6 | TRBV7-6 | TRBD1 | NA | TGTGCCAGCAGCCCGAAACAGGGGAACAATTCACCCCTCCACTTT | CASSPKQGNNSPLHF
TRBJ2-3 | TRBV5-1 | NA | NA | TGCGCCAGCAGCTCCGGGAGGGGGCAAGATACGCAGTATTTT | CASSSGRGQDTQYF
TRBJ1-2 | TRBV10-3 | NA | NA | TGTGCCATCAGTGGGGGGGGAGACCTCGGAACCTATGGCTACACCTTC | CAISGGGDLGTYGYTF
TRBJ1-4 | TRBV6-5 | NA | NA | TGTGCCAGCAAGGGGGCAACTAATGAAAAACTGTTTTTT | CASKGATNEKLFF
TRBJ1-2 | TRBV19 | TRBD1 | NA | TGTGCCACTTCGGACAGGGAGTACGGCTACACCTTC | CATSDREYGYTF
TRBJ1-6 | TRBV5-6 | NA | NA | TGTGCCAGCAGCTTGGCAGGGGTCGGTTCACCCCTCCACTTT | CASSLAGVGSPLHF
TRBJ1-2 | TRBV6-5 | NA | once | TGTGCCAGCAGTTACGATCGGCTAGCGTTCTATGGCTACACCTTC | CASSYDRLAFYGYTF
TRBJ2-7 | TRBV29-1 | NA | NA | TGCAGCGTTTTCGGGATCTCCTACGAGCAGTACTTC | CSVFGISYEQYF
TRBJ2-2 | TRBV27 | TRBD1 | NA | TGTGCCACCCGGGACAGGGGATATACCGGGGAGCTGTTTTTT | CATRDRGYTGELFF
TRBJ1-2 | TRBV4-1 | NA | NA | TGCGCCAGCAGCCAAGGACAGGCCCGCGGACCCAACTATGGCTACACCTTC | CASSQGQARGPNYGYTF
TRBJ1-1 | TRBV18 | NA | NA | TGTGCCAGCTCACCACCAAGTGAGTTGGAAGCTTTCTTT | CASSPPSELEAFF
TRBJ1-1 | TRBV15 | NA | NA | TGTGCCACCAGCAGAGATGGCCCCTTGGGGGGGGTAAGAACTGAAGCTTTCTTT | CATSRDGPLGGVRTEAFF
TRBJ1-5 | TRBV7-9 | NA | NA | TGTGCCAGCAGCCCGAGGGACACCTATCAGCCCCAGCATTTT | CASSPRDTYQPQHF
TRBJ2-7 | TRBV7-3 | TRBD1 | few | TGTGCCAGCAGCCCCTCACAGGGGGGAGAGCAGTACTTC | CASSPSQGGEQYF
TRBJ1-1 | TRBV6-5 | NA | few | TGTGCCAGCAGTTACTCCAGGGCCACTGAAGCTTTCTTT | CASSYSRATEAFF
TRBJ1-1 | TRBV12-5 | TRBD1 | NA | TGTGCTAGTGGTCGAGGGACAGCGGGGAACACTGAAGCTTTCTTT | CASGRGTAGNTEAFF
TRBJ1-1 | TRBV19 | NA | NA | TGTGCCAGTAGCACCTCAAGCCGGACACCCACATCAGGCACTGAAGCTTTCTTT | CASSTSSRTPTSGTEAFF
TRBJ2-6 | TRBV25-1 | NA | NA | TGTGCCAGCAGTGAAGGTATGAGGTCTGGGGCCAACGTCCTGACTTTC | CASSEGMRSGANVLTF
TRBJ2-1 | TRBV5-4 | TRBD2 | NA | TGTGCCAGCAGCCCGGGACTAGCGGGATGGGAGCAGTTCTTC | CASSPGLAGWEQFF
TRBJ1-6 | TRBV20-1 | NA | NA | TGCAGTGCTAGGACAGCTTTGACCCTCCACTTT | CSARTALTLHF
TRBJ2-5 | TRBV27 | NA | NA | TGTGCCAGCAGCACTTATAGGGGGATGGGGGAGACCCAGTACTTC | CASSTYRGMGETQYF
TRBJ1-1 | TRBV5-8 | TRBD1 | few | TGTGCCAGCAGCCACGGGACAGGGATTAGTATGAACACTGAAGCTTTCTTT | CASSHGTGISMNTEAFF
TRBJ1-1 | TRBV5-1 | NA | NA | TGCGCCAGCAGCTTGGAGGGGGACGGAGAAGCTTTCTTT | CASSLEGDGEAFF
TRBJ1-5 | TRBV19 | NA | NA | TGTGCCAGTAGTACCGTCCGGGGGTGGAATCAGCCCCAGCATTTT | CASSTVRGWNQPQHF
TRBJ1-1 | TRBV21-1 | NA | NA | TGTGCCAGCAGCATGACTACGAACACTGAAGCTTTCTTT | CASSMTTNTEAFF
TRBJ2-3 | TRBV9 | NA | NA | TGTGCCAGCAGCGTAGTTGATAGCGTTGGCACAGATACGCAGTATTTT | CASSVVDSVGTDTQYF